Following are 24 T cell receptor beta chains from one sample sequenced in a study of T cells in Graves' hyperthyroidism and ophthalmopathy. Template material for amplifying TCR beta CDR3 regions consisted of RNA transcripts. First-round RT-PCR of the TCR CDR3 relied on the HTBI primer set. TCRdb re-called the multiplex PCR reads with MiXCR, one entry per CDR3 protein. The sample records hundreds of thousands of distinct CDR3 sequences, around 16% being singletons. Sequenced material: blood. Receptors were obtained from a young woman with Graves' hyperthyroidism.

The chain combines TRBV19 with TRBJ1-1; 7 nucleotides agree with TRBD1. Per the germline V gene, CDR1 is LNHDA and CDR2 is SQIVND (reference sequence). This CDR3 spans 11 amino acids. The junction had 6 bases not matched to a gene; V was cut back by 7 bases and J by 10 bases. CDR3 nucleotides: TGTGCCAGTACCGACAGGGTTGGAGCTTTCTTT. Translating gives CASTDRVGAFF. Full variable domain (remainder filled in from reference TRBV19 and TRBJ1-1): DGGITQSPKYLFRKEGQNVTLSCEQNLNHDAMYWYRQDPGQGLRLIYYSQIVNDFQKGDIAEGYSVSREKKESFPLTVTSAQKNPTAFYLCASTDRVGAFFGQGTRLTVV.

This clonotype was recorded once. This chain links TRBV10-2 with TRBJ2-1; 7 bases map to TRBD2. The CDR3 covers 16 residues. V lost 6 bases and J lost 6; bases outside the gene matches: 14. Looked up from germline, CDR1 is WSHSY and CDR2 is SAAADI. The CDR3 nucleotides read TGCGCCAGCAGGCCCGAGCTAGCGGTCGGGGTCAATGAGCAGTTCTTC. As protein: CASRPELAVGVNEQFF.

This chain joins TRBV20-1 and TRBJ1-1; D is uncertain. Germline V gene lookup returns CDR1 DFQATT and CDR2 SNEGSKA (reference sequence). Trimming shortened V by 3 bases and J by 0 bases, and 8 bases separated the two germline ends. The CDR3 has 13 amino acids. CDR3 region: CSASERMNTEAFF. The CDR3 region has the DNA TGCAGTGCTAGTGAAAGGATGAACACTGAAGCTTTCTTT.

This clonotype has ten or more counts. The DNA of the CDR3 is TGTGCCTGGAGTGAGGGGGCGACCCAGCATTTT. It translates to CAWSEGATQHF. This chain links TRBV30 with TRBJ1-5, with 7 bases lining up with TRBD1. The CDR3 consists of 11 residues. Germline V gene lookup returns CDR1 GTSNPN and CDR2 SVGIG (reference sequence). Trimming took 1 base from V and 11 from J; bases not matched to a gene: 2. The complete variable domain, with remaining parts taken from reference TRBV30 and TRBJ1-5, reads SQTIHQWPATLVQPVGSPLSLECTVEGTSNPNLYWYRQAAGRGLQLLFYSVGIGQISSEVPQNLSASRPQDRQFILSSKKLLLSDSGFYLCAWSEGATQHFGDGTRLSIL.

This clonotype has a single count. The rearrangement links TRBV9 to TRBJ2-1; 9 bases are shared with TRBD1. V lost 2 bases, J lost 4 bases, and 10 bases stayed unmatched. The CDR3 extends over 17 amino acids. Germline V gives CDR1 SGDLS, CDR2 YYNGEE. The CDR3 nucleotides read TGTGCCAGCAGCGTGAAGATGACAGGGGGACTTTACAATGAGCAGTTCTTC. Protein sequence: CASSVKMTGGLYNEQFF. Together with reference TRBV9 and TRBJ2-1, the CDR3 gives the full variable domain: DSGVTQTPKHLITATGQRVTLRCSPRSGDLSVYWYQQSLDQGLQFLIQYYNGEERAKGNILERFSAQQFPDLHSELNLSSLELGDSALYFCASSVKMTGGLYNEQFFGPGTRLTVL.

The chain has TRBV5-1 and TRBJ2-1, with D possibly matching TRBD1 (5 bases). This CDR3 comprises 13 residues. V lost 4 bases, J lost 8 bases, and 13 bases lay in between. The germline V gene encodes CDR1 SGHRS and CDR2 YFSETQ. CDR3: CASSAQGGDEQFF. CDR3 nucleotides: TGCGCCAGCAGCGCGCAGGGTGGCGATGAGCAGTTCTTC.

The V and J genes are TRBV7-9 and TRBJ2-1, with TRBD2 matching 13 bases. The CDR3 runs 20 residues. Germline V gives CDR1 SEHNR, CDR2 FQNEAQ (reference sequence). V dropped 6 bases and J dropped 6; count of bases not matched to a gene: 20. CDR3 nucleotide sequence: TGTGCCAGCAGGGGATCCCGGACTAGCGGGAGAACGGGTGTATCCAATGAGCAGTTCTTC. Its protein product is CASRGSRTSGRTGVSNEQFF. Variable domain in full (rest from reference TRBV7-9 and TRBJ2-1): DTGVSQNPRHKITKRGQNVTFRCDPISEHNRLYWYRQTLGQGPEFLTYFQNEAQLEKSRLLSDRFSAERPKGSFSTLEIQRTEQGDSAMYLCASRGSRTSGRTGVSNEQFFGPGTRLTVL.

This clonotype was picked up many times. The chain couples TRBV2 to TRBJ2-7, with unresolved D. The CDR3 has 15 amino acids. The germline V and J ends were trimmed by 2 bases and 2 bases, with 13 bases remaining between them. Germline CDR1 SNHLY, CDR2 FYNNEI. The CDR3 spells CASSEIGAAPYEQYF. In nucleotides, the CDR3 is TGTGCCAGCAGTGAAATAGGTGCAGCGCCCTACGAGCAGTACTTC.

The genes are TRBV5-6 and TRBJ1-2; D ambiguous. Trimming removed 7 bases from V and 4 bases from J, with 14 bases in between. Per the germline V gene, CDR1 is SGHDT and CDR2 is YYEEEE. The CDR3 is 13 residues long. For the CDR3, the DNA is TGTGCCAGCTCTATAGAGATTCCCTATGGCTACACCTTC. Its translation: CASSIEIPYGYTF.

This clonotype was recorded many times. The chain uses TRBV20-1 and TRBJ2-4, with 10 bases that match TRBD2. This CDR3 spans 15 amino acids. CDR1 and CDR2 from the germline V gene are DFQATT and SNEGSKA (reference sequence). V dropped 3 bases and J dropped 2; count of bases not matched to a gene: 4. CDR3 bases: TGCAGTGCTAGTTTAGCGGGAGGAACCAAAAACATTCAGTACTTC. This translates into CSASLAGGTKNIQYF.

V is TRBV3-1 and J is TRBJ1-5, with 8 bases fitting TRBD1. CDR1 and CDR2 (germline): LGHDT, YNNKEL (reference sequence). The V and J ends lost 0 bases and 8 bases, in that order; junction bases with no gene match: 6. CDR3 length: 15 amino acids. The DNA of the CDR3 is TGTGCCAGCAGCCAAGATGGCCGGGACAGGAAGCCCCAGCATTTT. It yields the protein CASSQDGRDRKPQHF.

This clonotype was recorded a few times. The chain joins TRBV18 to TRBJ2-7; 8 bases map to TRBD2. CDR1 and CDR2 (germline): KGHSH, LQKENI. The J segment lost 2 bases and the V segment lost 3 bases, leaving 3 bases of the junction unmatched. The CDR3 spans 14 residues. The CDR3 DNA is TGTGCCAGCTCACCGAAGCGGGGGACCTACGAGCAGTACTTC. The encoded protein is CASSPKRGTYEQYF.

The sample holds many counts of this clonotype. This rearrangement joins TRBV9 to TRBJ1-6; D perhaps matches TRBD1 (5 bases). The germline V gene encodes CDR1 SGDLS and CDR2 YYNGEE. CDR3 length: 15 residues. V lost 0 bases, J lost 14 bases, and 18 bases lay in between. The CDR3 region has the DNA TGTGCCAGCAGCGTAGAGCAGGGCCGCCATCAGGCCCTCCACTTT. Its protein is CASSVEQGRHQALHF.

This chain uses TRBV5-6 with TRBJ2-3; TRBD2 aligns across 8 bases. V gave up 3 bases and J gave up 3 bases; unmatched junction bases: 3. The CDR3 runs to 14 residues. Germline V lookup: CDR1 SGHDT, CDR2 YYEEEE. The CDR3 coding sequence is TGTGCCAGCAGCTCGGGACTAGTGACAGATACGCAGTATTTT. This sequence encodes CASSSGLVTDTQYF.

About this clonotype: This could be a read error, since a much larger clone is one nucleotide away. The chain has TRBV28 and TRBJ2-1; 9 bases are a match to TRBD2. Germline V gene lookup returns CDR1 MDHEN and CDR2 SYDVKM. The CDR3 runs 17 residues. The CDR3 nucleotides are TGTGCCAGCAGTTTAGCCCCTGGGACTAGCTCCTACAATGAGAAGTTCTTC. Protein sequence: CASSLAPGTSSYNEKFF.

This clonotype occurred a few times. This chain joins TRBV12-3 or TRBV12-4 and TRBJ1-5, with D hard to call. The CDR3 covers 13 residues. Trimming shortened V by 4 bases and J by 6 bases, and 10 bases separated the two germline ends. CDR3 sequence: CASSSFRGQPQHF. CDR3 coding DNA: TGTGCCAGCAGTTCCTTTCGGGGTCAGCCCCAGCATTTT.

This clonotype was detected ten times or more. The chain combines TRBV28 with TRBJ2-7, with TRBD2 as a possible D gene (5 bases). The V end was cut by 6 bases, the J end by 5 bases, with 11 bases between. This CDR3 spans 12 amino acids. Per germline, CDR1 MDHEN and CDR2 SYDVKM. The CDR3 DNA follows: TGTGCCAGCAGCGATGAGAGGGACGAGCAGTACTTC. It codes for CASSDERDEQYF.

The chain recombines TRBV27 with TRBJ2-1; 10 nucleotides align to TRBD2. The CDR3 contains 15 residues. V dropped 5 bases and J dropped 4; count of bases not matched to a gene: 5. Per germline, CDR1 MNHEY and CDR2 SMNVEV (reference sequence). DNA of the CDR3: TGTGCCAGCAGTATAATAGCGGGAGGTTACAATGAGCAGTTCTTC. Translated, it gives CASSIIAGGYNEQFF.

This clonotype occurred a few times. The chain couples TRBV19 to TRBJ1-2, with D possibly TRBD1 on 5 matching bases. With 5 bases removed from V and 4 bases from J, the gap between germline ends came to 17 bases. Germline V gene lookup returns CDR1 LNHDA and CDR2 SQIVND (reference sequence). This CDR3 spans 15 amino acids. CDR3 residues: CASSRLGGGGYGYTF. Here the CDR3 DNA reads TGTGCCAGTAGTCGCTTGGGGGGAGGCGGCTATGGCTACACCTTC.

This clonotype was recorded at least ten times. This chain connects TRBV5-1 to TRBJ2-3; 8 bases are shared with TRBD1. The CDR3 runs 17 residues. Looked up from germline, CDR1 is SGHRS and CDR2 is YFSETQ. The trim removed 4 bases at V and 4 bases at J, leaving 14 bases unmatched. This CDR3 reads CASSQERTGYGSDTQYF. CDR3 DNA sequence: TGCGCCAGCAGCCAAGAGAGGACAGGGTATGGCTCAGATACGCAGTATTTT.

This clonotype was recorded a few times. The chain uses TRBV6-1 and TRBJ1-1; the match to TRBD1 covers 9 bases. Germline assignment: CDR1 MNHNS and CDR2 SASEGT. V was clipped by 4 bases and J by 5 bases; unmatched bases: 8. This CDR3 has 15 amino acids. The CDR3 loop is CASSARRQGGTEAFF. In DNA, the CDR3 is TGTGCCAGCAGTGCCCGCCGACAGGGGGGGACTGAAGCTTTCTTT.

This clonotype was detected many times. The chain employs TRBV30 and TRBJ2-7, with a possible D match to TRBD2 (6 bases). V was shortened by 5 bases and J by 1 base, with 12 bases between the two germline ends. The germline V gene has CDR1 GTSNPN and CDR2 SVGIG (reference sequence). The CDR3 runs to 13 residues. CDR3 protein: CAWSWEASYEQYF. Written as DNA, the CDR3 is TGTGCCTGGTCATGGGAGGCGTCCTACGAGCAGTACTTC.

This clonotype was counted ten times or more. The chain recombines TRBV7-8 with TRBJ1-1; D unclear. This CDR3 is built from 13 residues. Germline CDR1 SGHVS, CDR2 FQNEAQ. V was trimmed by 5 bases and J by 5 bases, leaving 12 bases between them. The CDR3 sequence is CASSLRTRTEAFF. The DNA for the CDR3 is TGTGCCAGCAGCCTCCGGACGCGGACTGAAGCTTTCTTT.

This clonotype appeared many times. V gene TRBV6-2 or TRBV6-3 combines with J gene TRBJ2-7; 8 bases line up with TRBD2. Germline CDR1 MNHEY, CDR2 SVGEGT. The CDR3 loop spans 14 amino acids. V was pared by 5 bases and J by 3 bases, with 6 bases of the junction left unmatched. CDR3 residues: CASSPGTSDYEQYF. The CDR3 DNA follows: TGTGCCAGCAGTCCCGGGACTAGTGACTACGAGCAGTACTTC.